This T cell receptor beta chain was sequenced during a study of T cell responses to AZD1222 COVID-19 vaccine. Findings and limits, study-wide: The donor cohort was predominantly white British with a female majority, and clonal diversity may have been underestimated. CD4 TCRs covered the whole spike, strongest at regions 160-218 and 743-854. Only six or seven AZD1222 recipients tested seropositive at baseline.

Method: immunoSEQ multiplex PCR; TCRdb's copy keeps in-frame clones and lacks some. The table includes roughly 87,000 clones, 88% detected once. On this clone: The target antigen is unknown.

J was trimmed by 4 bases and V by 5 bases; bases with no gene match: 10. The CDR3 has 16 residues. From germline, CDR1 is SNHLY and CDR2 FYNNEI. Second-dose recipients at about 4 or about 12 weeks were treated as one pooled group. This TCR derives from an adult who received the AZD1222 COVID-19 vaccine. The sample in question was peripheral blood, obtained 28 days after the second AZD1222 dose. J is TRBJ1-4 and V is TRBV2, with TRBD1 matching 7 bases. CDR3 sequence (DNA): TGTGCCAGCAGTCTACACAGACAGGGTGGTAATGAAAAACTGTTTTTT. Encoded protein: CASSLHRQGGNEKLFF. Filled out from reference TRBV2 and TRBJ1-4, the complete variable domain reads EPEVTQTPSHQVTQMGQEVILRCVPISNHLYFYWYRQILGQKVEFLVSFYNNEISEKSEIFDDQFSVERPDGSNFTLKIRSTKLEDSAMYFCASSLHRQGGNEKLFFGSGTQLSVL.